The present entry profiles one T cell receptor (beta chain) with its context. Its antigen is unknown. Additional DNA sequences in this sample encode the identical CDR3. The sample is drawn from a study of shared clonotypes between healthy human individuals. Study conclusions and caveats: Represented genetic and exposure-history diversity was restricted by having few donors.

In the naive CD8 group, cells lacked CD45RO and were positively selected for CCR7, so terminally differentiated effector memory CD45RA+ cells were left out. Assay runs were performed at deep level. The repertoire was sequenced with immunoSEQ multiplex PCR; TCRdb's copy has only in-frame clones and lacks some. The sample has around 2.1 million clones, approximately 94% seen once. The specimen was naive CD8+ T cells from PBMCs. The source of this sequence is a young man in good health. Some clones in this sample may be carry-over from other donors' samples.

The CDR3 spells CASSLSGAAYEQYF. As DNA, the CDR3 is TGTGCCAGCAGTTTATCAGGGGCTGCCTACGAGCAGTACTTC. This chain connects TRBV28 to TRBJ2-7; tentatively, D is TRBD1 (6 bases). The CDR3 sequence is 14 residues long. V was cut by 1 base and J by 2 bases, with 9 bases left in between. The germline V gene encodes CDR1 MDHEN and CDR2 SYDVKM.